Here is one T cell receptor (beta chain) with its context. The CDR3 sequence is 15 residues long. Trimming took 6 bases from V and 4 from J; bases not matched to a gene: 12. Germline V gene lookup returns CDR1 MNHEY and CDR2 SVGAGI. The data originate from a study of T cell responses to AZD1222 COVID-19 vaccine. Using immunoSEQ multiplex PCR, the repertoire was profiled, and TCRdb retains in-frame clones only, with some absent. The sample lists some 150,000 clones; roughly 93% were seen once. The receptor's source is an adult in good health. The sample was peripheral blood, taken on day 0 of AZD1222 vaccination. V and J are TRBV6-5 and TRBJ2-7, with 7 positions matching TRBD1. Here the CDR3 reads CASRGYSTGMYEQYF. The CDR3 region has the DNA TGTGCCAGCAGAGGGTATTCGACAGGGATGTACGAGCAGTACTTC.